These T cell receptor beta chains were read from a single sample in a study of blood T cell repertoires in COVID-19. Using immunoSEQ multiplex PCR, the repertoire was profiled, and TCRdb retains in-frame clones only, with some absent. The table shows just over 95,000 clones, with around 80% occurring only once. The sequencing input was peripheral blood. The receptors here all came from a man aged 55 to 70 with acute or convalescent COVID-19. The CDR3 runs from the conserved cysteine through the conserved F or W. A D gene is named only where the DNA matches it firmly. Rows may omit the clone size; those that give it use once, few, many or a size class.

D gene,V gene,J gene,clone size,CDR3 protein,CDR3 DNA
-,TRBV7-3,TRBJ1-1,few,CASSFRANTEAFF,TGTGCCAGCAGCTTCAGGGCGAACACTGAAGCTTTCTTT
-,TRBV9,TRBJ2-3,-,CASSPRNSPRTDTQYF,TGTGCCAGCAGCCCCCGGAATAGCCCACGAACAGATACGCAGTATTTT
-,TRBV3-1/TRBV3-2,TRBJ1-1,-,CASRFGEGGAEAFF,TGTGCCAGCAGGTTCGGGGAGGGGGGAGCTGAAGCTTTCTTT
-,TRBV5-4,TRBJ2-3,-,CASSPRSGSTDTQYF,TGTGCCAGCAGCCCGAGGTCAGGGAGCACAGATACGCAGTATTTT
-,TRBV4-1,TRBJ1-1,-,CASSPPLTGTEAFF,TGCGCCAGCAGCCCTCCCCTTACAGGCACTGAAGCTTTCTTT
-,TRBV19,TRBJ1-5,-,CASSSNSGLGGTQPQHF,TGTGCCAGTAGTTCAAACTCGGGCCTCGGAGGGACTCAGCCCCAGCATTTT
TRBD2,TRBV19,TRBJ2-1,once,CASRRAGGLAGGAEQFF,TGTGCCAGTAGGAGGGCAGGGGGACTAGCGGGAGGAGCTGAGCAGTTCTTC
TRBD1,TRBV7-2,TRBJ1-4,-,CASSSRQGANEKLFF,TGTGCCAGCAGCTCGAGACAGGGGGCTAATGAAAAACTGTTTTTT
-,TRBV7-6,TRBJ2-2,-,CASSLVVPLLGTGELFF,TGTGCCAGCAGCTTAGTAGTCCCGCTCCTAGGCACCGGGGAGCTGTTTTTT
-,TRBV2,TRBJ1-5,-,CASRRRDNSNQPQHF,TGTGCCAGCAGAAGGCGAGACAATAGCAATCAGCCCCAGCATTTT
-,TRBV18,TRBJ2-5,-,CASSMASDSETQYF,TGTGCCAGCTCAATGGCTAGCGATTCAGAGACCCAGTACTTC
TRBD2,TRBV5-6,TRBJ2-2,-,CASSFRLAGEPALFF,TGTGCCAGCAGTTTTCGACTAGCGGGGGAGCCCGCGCTGTTTTTT
-,TRBV12-5,TRBJ1-2,-,CASGLVGGYGYTF,TGTGCTAGTGGTTTGGTAGGGGGCTATGGCTACACCTTC
-,TRBV5-8,TRBJ2-1,-,CASSFERSSYNEQFF,TGTGCCAGCAGCTTTGAGCGGAGCTCCTACAATGAGCAGTTCTTC
-,TRBV6-5,TRBJ1-4,-,CASRRGPATNEKLFF,TGTGCCAGTCGACGAGGTCCTGCAACTAATGAAAAACTGTTTTTT
TRBD1,TRBV9,TRBJ2-5,many,CASSVNPGTGDQETQYF,TGTGCCAGCAGCGTTAATCCCGGGACAGGGGACCAAGAGACCCAGTACTTC
TRBD1,TRBV5-1,TRBJ1-3,-,CASSSAGTGYGNTIYF,TGCGCCAGCAGCTCGGCCGGGACAGGTTATGGAAACACCATATATTTT
-,TRBV6-5,TRBJ2-7,few,CASSLGHLEWEQYF,TGTGCCAGCAGCTTGGGACACTTGGAGTGGGAGCAGTACTTC
TRBD1,TRBV5-4,TRBJ1-1,-,CASSLDRGQTEAFF,TGTGCCAGCAGCTTGGACAGGGGGCAAACTGAAGCTTTCTTT
TRBD1,TRBV4-1,TRBJ2-1,-,CASSQGDRGGEQFF,TGCGCCAGCAGCCAAGGAGACAGGGGGGGTGAGCAGTTCTTC
-,TRBV6-6,TRBJ2-5,-,CASREYQETQYF,TGTGCCAGCAGGGAGTACCAAGAGACCCAGTACTTC
-,TRBV18,TRBJ1-1,once,CASSPSNSLNTEAFF,TGTGCCAGCTCACCATCAAACAGCCTGAACACTGAAGCTTTCTTT
TRBD2,TRBV2,TRBJ2-1,-,CARGEVAGHNEQFF,TGTGCCCGTGGGGAGGTAGCGGGACACAATGAGCAGTTCTTC
-,TRBV23-1,TRBJ1-3,-,CASISGRAREISGNTIYF,TGCGCCAGCATATCAGGGAGGGCGCGGGAAATCTCTGGAAACACCATATATTTT
TRBD2,TRBV30,TRBJ2-1,-,CACTGLAGGEQFF,TGTGCCTGCACGGGGCTAGCGGGCGGAGAGCAGTTCTTC
TRBD1,TRBV6-5,TRBJ2-2,-,CASRDRSVNAGELFF,TGTGCCAGCAGGGACAGGTCGGTTAATGCCGGGGAGCTGTTTTTT
TRBD1,TRBV24-1,TRBJ2-1,-,CATSDLSPGTGTGPQYNEQFF,TGTGCCACCAGTGACCTCAGTCCCGGGACAGGAACAGGCCCCCAATACAATGAGCAGTTCTTC
TRBD2,TRBV27,TRBJ2-1,-,CAAGLAGAINEQFF,TGTGCCGCGGGACTAGCGGGTGCCATTAATGAGCAGTTCTTC
TRBD1,TRBV6-4,TRBJ1-2,few,CASSDSAGTGVDGYTF,TGTGCCAGCAGTGACTCGGCCGGGACAGGGGTGGATGGCTACACCTTC
-,TRBV11-3,TRBJ2-2,-,CASSWRAGGTGELFF,TGTGCCAGCAGCTGGAGGGCAGGAGGCACCGGGGAGCTGTTTTTT
-,TRBV7-7,TRBJ2-2,few,CASSDRRGTGELFF,TGTGCCAGCAGCGACCGCCGGGGCACCGGGGAGCTGTTTTTT
TRBD1,TRBV5-1,TRBJ1-4,-,CASSLGGQEKLFF,TGCGCCAGCAGCTTGGGGGGACAGGAAAAACTGTTTTTT
-,TRBV5-1,TRBJ2-1,-,CASSWGADPEQFF,TGCGCCAGCAGCTGGGGAGCGGACCCAGAGCAGTTCTTC
TRBD1,TRBV30,TRBJ1-2,-,CAETPGQGSGGYTF,TGTGCCGAAACCCCGGGACAGGGGTCAGGAGGCTACACCTTC
-,TRBV11-3,TRBJ1-2,-,CASSREGGGLNYGYTF,TGTGCCAGCAGCCGAGAGGGAGGCGGACTAAACTATGGCTACACCTTC
TRBD2,TRBV11-2,TRBJ2-3,-,CASRPLAVNTDTQYF,TGTGCCTCCCGACCCCTAGCGGTAAACACAGATACGCAGTATTTT
-,TRBV6-1,TRBJ1-1,-,CASSENQVNTEAFF,TGTGCCAGCAGTGAAAACCAGGTAAACACTGAAGCTTTCTTT
-,TRBV21-1,TRBJ2-3,-,CASSKKRAGVADTQYF,TGTGCCAGCAGCAAAAAACGGGCGGGAGTAGCCGATACGCAGTATTTT
TRBD1,TRBV6-5,TRBJ1-4,-,CASRRTGTNEKLFF,TGTGCCAGCAGGCGGACAGGGACTAATGAAAAACTGTTTTTT
TRBD2,TRBV4-1,TRBJ2-1,-,CASSLYPSGGNEQFF,TGCGCCAGCAGCCTATACCCTAGCGGGGGAAATGAGCAGTTCTTC
-,TRBV11-2,TRBJ1-1,-,CASSLESGAEAGAFF,TGTGCCAGCAGCTTAGAAAGTGGGGCGGAAGCTGGAGCTTTCTTT
TRBD1,TRBV19,TRBJ1-1,-,CASRPQTGSNTEAFF,TGTGCCAGTAGGCCCCAGACAGGGTCGAACACTGAAGCTTTCTTT